This passage covers 4 T cell receptor beta chains from one sample sequenced in a study of blood T cell repertoires in COVID-19. The assay was immunoSEQ multiplex PCR, and TCRdb's table has in-frame clones only and misses some. In the table there are 250,000 to 300,000 clones, 88% of which are singletons. Sequencing used peripheral blood. These receptors were obtained from a woman younger than 45 with COVID-19, enrolled during active disease.

This sequence joins TRBV7-8 and TRBJ2-1; D unclear. Germline V gives CDR1 SGHVS, CDR2 FQNEAQ. The CDR3 totals 16 residues. V lost 1 base to trimming and J lost 0 bases, with 10 bases between them. The CDR3 DNA sequence: TGTGCCAGCAGCTTAGATACGTACTACTCCTACAATGAGCAGTTCTTC. This encodes CASSLDTYYSYNEQFF.

The chain carries TRBV10-3 and TRBJ2-1; perhaps TRBD2 as D (5 bases). Germline V gives CDR1 ENHRY, CDR2 SYGVKD. This CDR3 comprises 15 residues. Trimming removed 3 bases from V and 6 bases from J, with 15 bases in between. The CDR3 loop is CAISDQGKRPNEQFF. The DNA of the CDR3 is TGTGCCATCAGTGACCAAGGGAAGCGGCCCAATGAGCAGTTCTTC.

CDR3 nucleotide sequence: TGTGCCAGCAGAATCCGGGGGGGAAAAGAGACCCAGTACTTC. It codes for CASRIRGGKETQYF. The genes are TRBV28 and TRBJ2-5, with 8 bases fitting TRBD2. This CDR3 has 14 amino acids. The J segment lost 3 bases and the V segment lost 6 bases, leaving 6 bases of the junction unmatched. Germline-derived CDR1 and CDR2 are MDHEN and SYDVKM.

The V and J genes are TRBV7-3 and TRBJ1-5; 8 positions agree with TRBD1. The CDR3 contains 15 residues. Germline lookup yields CDR1 SGHTA and CDR2 FQGTGA. With 3 bases clipped from V and 3 bases from J, the junction kept 4 bases outside the gene matches. The CDR3 nucleotides read TGTGCCAGCAGCTTGACAGGGGAGTCCAATCAGCCCCAGCATTTT. The encoded protein is CASSLTGESNQPQHF.